This T cell receptor beta chain was recorded in a study of T cells in localized non-small cell lung cancer. Whole-study findings and limits: Only one tumor region went through sequencing, so heterogeneity may still be there. Compared with tumor, uninvolved adjacent lung displayed greater T cell clonality, ranking highest overall. Those with higher blood T cell density had longer overall survival. Adjacent lung had a median roughly 53 of the 100 largest tumor clones.

The CDR3 is 17 amino acids. From germline, CDR1 is PRHDT and CDR2 FYEKMQ (reference sequence). The V end was cut by 5 bases, the J end by 6 bases, with 23 bases between. This table comes from immunoSEQ multiplex PCR, and its TCRdb copy is limited to in-frame clones, with some not included. The sample shows about 37,000 clones, under 95% of them seen only once. As regards this clone: What it binds is not known.

V usage is TRBV13 and J usage is TRBJ2-1, with D perhaps matching TRBD2 (5 bases). The sequences come from peripheral blood mononuclear cells, collected before any cancer treatment. The TCR comes from a female donor over 55 with stage II lung adenocarcinoma. The CDR3 protein is CASSPPRAGPQTNEQFF. For the CDR3, the DNA is TGTGCCAGCAGCCCCCCGAGGGCTGGACCGCAAACCAATGAGCAGTTCTTC.